The clone carrying this T cell receptor beta chain has just a few counts. This sample is drawn from a study of brain T cells in children with intractable seizures. The V and J ends lost 8 bases and 6 bases, in that order; junction bases with no gene match: 11. The CDR3 has 15 residues. The germline CDR1 and CDR2 sequences are MNHEY and SVGAGI. Sequencing was limited to surgery cases with top T cell transcript signatures in brain tissue. Before surgery, patients took at least one anti-epileptic drug. The protocol was immunoSEQ multiplex PCR, while the TCRdb copy is restricted to in-frame clones and leaves out a portion. The sample holds fewer than 150,000 clones, 90% to 95% seen once.

The sample here was peripheral blood, taken at surgery. The chain couples TRBV6-5 to TRBJ2-1, with TRBD2 identical over 9 bases. The TCR sequence derives from a boy under two years old with hemimegalencephaly and intractable seizures. DNA of the CDR3: TGTGCCAGCGGGATAGCGGGAGACGGGTCCAATGAGCAGTTCTTC. Its translation: CASGIAGDGSNEQFF.